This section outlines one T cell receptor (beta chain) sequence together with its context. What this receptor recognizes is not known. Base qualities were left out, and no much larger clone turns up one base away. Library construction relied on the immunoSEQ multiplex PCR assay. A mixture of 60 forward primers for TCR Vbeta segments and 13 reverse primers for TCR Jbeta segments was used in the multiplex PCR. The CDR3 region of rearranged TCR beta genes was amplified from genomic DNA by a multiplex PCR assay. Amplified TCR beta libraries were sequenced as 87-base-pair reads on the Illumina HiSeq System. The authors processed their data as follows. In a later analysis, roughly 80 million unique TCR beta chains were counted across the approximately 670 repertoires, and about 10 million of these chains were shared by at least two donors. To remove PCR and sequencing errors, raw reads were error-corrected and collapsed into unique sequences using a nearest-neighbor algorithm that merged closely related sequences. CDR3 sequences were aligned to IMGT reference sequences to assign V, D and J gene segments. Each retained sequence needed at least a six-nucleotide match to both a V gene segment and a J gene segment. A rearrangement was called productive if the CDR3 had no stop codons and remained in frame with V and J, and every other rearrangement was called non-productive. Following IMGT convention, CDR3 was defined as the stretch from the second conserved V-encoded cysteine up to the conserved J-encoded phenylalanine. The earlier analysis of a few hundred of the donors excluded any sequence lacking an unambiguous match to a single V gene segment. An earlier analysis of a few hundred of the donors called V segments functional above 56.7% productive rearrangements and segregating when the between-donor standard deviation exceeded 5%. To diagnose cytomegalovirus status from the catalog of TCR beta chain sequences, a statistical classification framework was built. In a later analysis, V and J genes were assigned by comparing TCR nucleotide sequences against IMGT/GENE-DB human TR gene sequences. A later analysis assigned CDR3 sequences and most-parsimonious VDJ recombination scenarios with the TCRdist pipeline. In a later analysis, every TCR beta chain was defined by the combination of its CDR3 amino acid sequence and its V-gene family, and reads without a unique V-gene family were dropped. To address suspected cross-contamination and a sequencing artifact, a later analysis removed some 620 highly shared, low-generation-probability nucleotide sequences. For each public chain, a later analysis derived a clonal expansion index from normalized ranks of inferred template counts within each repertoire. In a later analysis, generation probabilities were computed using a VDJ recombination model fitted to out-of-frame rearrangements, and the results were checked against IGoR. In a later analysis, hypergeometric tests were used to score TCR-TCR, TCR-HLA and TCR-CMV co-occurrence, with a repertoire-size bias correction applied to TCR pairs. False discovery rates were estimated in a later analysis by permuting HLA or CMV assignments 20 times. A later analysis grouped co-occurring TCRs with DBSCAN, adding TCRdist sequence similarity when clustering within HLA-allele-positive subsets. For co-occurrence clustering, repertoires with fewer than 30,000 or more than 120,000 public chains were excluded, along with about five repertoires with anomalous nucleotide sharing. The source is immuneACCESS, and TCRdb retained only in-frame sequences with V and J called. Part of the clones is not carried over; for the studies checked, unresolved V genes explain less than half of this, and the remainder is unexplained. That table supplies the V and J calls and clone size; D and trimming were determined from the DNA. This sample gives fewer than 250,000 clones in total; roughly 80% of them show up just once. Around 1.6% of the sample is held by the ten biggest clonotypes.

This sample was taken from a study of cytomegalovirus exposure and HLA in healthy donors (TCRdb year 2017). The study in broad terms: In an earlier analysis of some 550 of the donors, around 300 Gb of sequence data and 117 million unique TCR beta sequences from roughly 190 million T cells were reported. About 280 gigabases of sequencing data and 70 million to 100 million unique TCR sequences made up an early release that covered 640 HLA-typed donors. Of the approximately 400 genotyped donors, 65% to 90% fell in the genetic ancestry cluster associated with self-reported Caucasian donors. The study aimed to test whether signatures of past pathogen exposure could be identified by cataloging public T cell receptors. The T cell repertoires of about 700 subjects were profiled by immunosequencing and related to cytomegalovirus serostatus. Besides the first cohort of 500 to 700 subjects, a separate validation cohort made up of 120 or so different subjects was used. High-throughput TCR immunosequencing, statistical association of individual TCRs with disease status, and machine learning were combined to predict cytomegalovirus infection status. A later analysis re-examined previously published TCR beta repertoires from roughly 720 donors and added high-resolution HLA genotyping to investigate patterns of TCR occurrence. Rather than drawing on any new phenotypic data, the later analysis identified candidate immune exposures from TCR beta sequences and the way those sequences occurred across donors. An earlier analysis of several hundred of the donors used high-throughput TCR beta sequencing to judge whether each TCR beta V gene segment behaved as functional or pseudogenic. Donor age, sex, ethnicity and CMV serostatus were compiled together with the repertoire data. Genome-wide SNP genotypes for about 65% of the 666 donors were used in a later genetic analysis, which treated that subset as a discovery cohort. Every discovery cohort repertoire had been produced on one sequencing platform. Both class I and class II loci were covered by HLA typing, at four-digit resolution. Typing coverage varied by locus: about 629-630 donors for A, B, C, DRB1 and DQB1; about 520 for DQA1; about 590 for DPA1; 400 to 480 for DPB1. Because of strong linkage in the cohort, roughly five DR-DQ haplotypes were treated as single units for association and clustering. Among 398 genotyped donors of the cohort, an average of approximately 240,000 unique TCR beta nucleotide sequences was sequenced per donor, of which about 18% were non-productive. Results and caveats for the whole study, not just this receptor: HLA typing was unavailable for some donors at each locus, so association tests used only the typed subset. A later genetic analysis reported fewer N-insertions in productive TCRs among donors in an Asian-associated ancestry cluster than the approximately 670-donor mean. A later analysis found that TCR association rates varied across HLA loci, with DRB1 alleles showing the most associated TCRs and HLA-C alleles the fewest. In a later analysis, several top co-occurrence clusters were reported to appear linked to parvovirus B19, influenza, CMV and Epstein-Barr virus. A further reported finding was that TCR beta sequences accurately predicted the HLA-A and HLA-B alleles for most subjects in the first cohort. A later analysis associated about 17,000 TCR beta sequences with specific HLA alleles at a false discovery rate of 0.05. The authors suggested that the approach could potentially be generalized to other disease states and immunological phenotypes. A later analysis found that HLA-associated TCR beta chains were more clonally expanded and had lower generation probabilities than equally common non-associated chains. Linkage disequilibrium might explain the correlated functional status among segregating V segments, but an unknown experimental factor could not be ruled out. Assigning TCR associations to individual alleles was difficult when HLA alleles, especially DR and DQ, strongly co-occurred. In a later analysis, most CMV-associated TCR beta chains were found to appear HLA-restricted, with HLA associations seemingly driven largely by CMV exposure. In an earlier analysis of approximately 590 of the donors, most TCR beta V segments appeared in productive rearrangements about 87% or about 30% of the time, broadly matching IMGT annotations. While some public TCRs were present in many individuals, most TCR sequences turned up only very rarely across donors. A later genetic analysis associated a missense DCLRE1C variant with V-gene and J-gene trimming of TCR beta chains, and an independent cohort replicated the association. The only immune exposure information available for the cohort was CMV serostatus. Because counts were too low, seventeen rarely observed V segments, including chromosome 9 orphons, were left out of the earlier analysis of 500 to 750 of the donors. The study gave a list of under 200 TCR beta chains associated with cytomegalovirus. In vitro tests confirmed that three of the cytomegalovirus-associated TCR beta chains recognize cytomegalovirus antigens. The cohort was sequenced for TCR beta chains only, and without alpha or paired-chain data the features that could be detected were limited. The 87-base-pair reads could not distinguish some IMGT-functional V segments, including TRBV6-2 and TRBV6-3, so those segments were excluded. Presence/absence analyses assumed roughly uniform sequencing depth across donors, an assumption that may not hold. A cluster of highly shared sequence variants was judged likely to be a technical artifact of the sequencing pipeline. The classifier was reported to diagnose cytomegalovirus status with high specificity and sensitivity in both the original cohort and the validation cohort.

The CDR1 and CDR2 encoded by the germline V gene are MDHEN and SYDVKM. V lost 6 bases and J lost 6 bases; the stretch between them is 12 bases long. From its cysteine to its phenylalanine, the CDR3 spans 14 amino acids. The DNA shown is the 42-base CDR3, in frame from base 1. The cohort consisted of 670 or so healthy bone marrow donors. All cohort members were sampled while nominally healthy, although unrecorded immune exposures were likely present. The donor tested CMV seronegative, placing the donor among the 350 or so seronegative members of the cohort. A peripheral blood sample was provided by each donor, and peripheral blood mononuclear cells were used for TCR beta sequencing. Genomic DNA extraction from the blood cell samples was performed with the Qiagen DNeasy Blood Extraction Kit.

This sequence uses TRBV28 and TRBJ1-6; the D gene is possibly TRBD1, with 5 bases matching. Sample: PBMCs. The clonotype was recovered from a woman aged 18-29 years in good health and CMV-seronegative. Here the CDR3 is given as CASRPGLTNSPLHF. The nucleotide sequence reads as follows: TGTGCCAGCAGACCGGGACTGACTAATTCACCCCTCCACTTT.